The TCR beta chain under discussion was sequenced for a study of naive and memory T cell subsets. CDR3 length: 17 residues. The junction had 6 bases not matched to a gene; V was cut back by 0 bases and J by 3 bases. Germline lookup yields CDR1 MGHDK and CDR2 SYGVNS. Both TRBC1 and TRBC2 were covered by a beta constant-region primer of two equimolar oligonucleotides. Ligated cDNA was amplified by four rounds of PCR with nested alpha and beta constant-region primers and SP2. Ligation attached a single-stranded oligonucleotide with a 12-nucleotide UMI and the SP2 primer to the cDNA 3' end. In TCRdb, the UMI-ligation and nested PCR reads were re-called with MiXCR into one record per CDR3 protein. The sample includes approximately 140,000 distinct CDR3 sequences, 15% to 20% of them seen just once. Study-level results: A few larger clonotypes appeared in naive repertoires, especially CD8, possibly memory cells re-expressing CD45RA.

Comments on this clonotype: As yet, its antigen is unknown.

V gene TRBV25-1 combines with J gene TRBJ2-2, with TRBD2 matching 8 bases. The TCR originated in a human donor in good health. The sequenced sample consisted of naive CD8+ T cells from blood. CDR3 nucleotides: TGTGCCAGCAGTGAATATTACAGCGGGAGCGACACCGGGGAGCTGTTTTTT. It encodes CASSEYYSGSDTGELFF.